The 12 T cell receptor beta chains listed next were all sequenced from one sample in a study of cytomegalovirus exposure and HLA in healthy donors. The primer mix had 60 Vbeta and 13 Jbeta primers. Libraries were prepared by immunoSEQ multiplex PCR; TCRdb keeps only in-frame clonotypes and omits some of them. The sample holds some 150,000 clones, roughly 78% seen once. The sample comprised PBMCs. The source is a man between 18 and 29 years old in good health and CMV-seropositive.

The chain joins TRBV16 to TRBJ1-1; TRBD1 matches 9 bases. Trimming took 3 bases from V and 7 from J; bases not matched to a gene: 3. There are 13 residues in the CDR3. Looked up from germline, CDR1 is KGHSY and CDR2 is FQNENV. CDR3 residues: CASSQGTGNEAFF. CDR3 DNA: TGTGCCAGCAGCCAGGGGACAGGGAATGAAGCTTTCTTT.

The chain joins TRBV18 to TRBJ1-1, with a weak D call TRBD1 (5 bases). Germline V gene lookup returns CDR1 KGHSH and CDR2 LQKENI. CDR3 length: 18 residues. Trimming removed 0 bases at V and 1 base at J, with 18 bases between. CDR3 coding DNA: TGTGCCAGCTCACCACCGCTTTCAGGGATCTGGGAGAACACTGAAGCTTTCTTT. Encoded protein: CASSPPLSGIWENTEAFF.

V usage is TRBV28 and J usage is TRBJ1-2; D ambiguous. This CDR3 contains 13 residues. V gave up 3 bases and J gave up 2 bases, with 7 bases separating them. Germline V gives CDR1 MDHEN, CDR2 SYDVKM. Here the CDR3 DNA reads TGTGCCAGCAGTTTGGCAGAAAACTATGGCTACACCTTC. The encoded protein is CASSLAENYGYTF.

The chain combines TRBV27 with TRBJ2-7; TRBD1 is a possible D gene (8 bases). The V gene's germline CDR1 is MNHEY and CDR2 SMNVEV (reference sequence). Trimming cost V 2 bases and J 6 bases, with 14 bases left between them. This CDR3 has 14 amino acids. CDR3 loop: CASSLTGGASEQYF. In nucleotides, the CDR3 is TGTGCCAGCAGTTTAACAGGGGGGGCCTCCGAGCAGTACTTC.

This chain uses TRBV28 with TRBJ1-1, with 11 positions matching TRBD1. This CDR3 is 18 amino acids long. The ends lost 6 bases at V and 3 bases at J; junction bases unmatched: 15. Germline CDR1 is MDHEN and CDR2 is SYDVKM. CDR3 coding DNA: TGTGCCAGCAGCACCCTCCGGACAGGGGGCGGGAGGGACACTGAAGCTTTCTTT. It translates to CASSTLRTGGGRDTEAFF.

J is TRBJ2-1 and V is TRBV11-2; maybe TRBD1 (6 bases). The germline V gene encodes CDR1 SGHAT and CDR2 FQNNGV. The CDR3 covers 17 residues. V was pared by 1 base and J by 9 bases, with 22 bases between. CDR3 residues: CASSLGVGATPLAEQFF. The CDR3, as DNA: TGTGCCAGCAGCTTAGGGGTGGGGGCTACCCCCCTCGCTGAGCAGTTCTTC.

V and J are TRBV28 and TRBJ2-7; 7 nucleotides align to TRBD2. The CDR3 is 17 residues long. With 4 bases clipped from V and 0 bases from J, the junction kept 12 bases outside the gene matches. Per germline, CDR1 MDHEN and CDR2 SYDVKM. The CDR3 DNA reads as TGTGCCAGCAGTTCGAGTAACCTCCTAGCGGCCTCCTACGAGCAGTACTTC. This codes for CASSSSNLLAASYEQYF.

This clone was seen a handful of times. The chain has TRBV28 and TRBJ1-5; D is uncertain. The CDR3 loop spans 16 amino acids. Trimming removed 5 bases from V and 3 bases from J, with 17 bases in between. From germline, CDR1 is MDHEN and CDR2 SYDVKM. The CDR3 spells CASSPLRGSYNQPQHF. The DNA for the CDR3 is TGTGCCAGCAGTCCCCTGCGCGGCAGTTACAATCAGCCCCAGCATTTT. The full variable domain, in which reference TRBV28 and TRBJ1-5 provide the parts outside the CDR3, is DVKVTQSSRYLVKRTGEKVFLECVQDMDHENMFWYRQDPGLGLRLIYFSYDVKMKEKGDIPEGYSVSREKKERFSLILESASTNQTSMYLCASSPLRGSYNQPQHFGDGTRLSIL.

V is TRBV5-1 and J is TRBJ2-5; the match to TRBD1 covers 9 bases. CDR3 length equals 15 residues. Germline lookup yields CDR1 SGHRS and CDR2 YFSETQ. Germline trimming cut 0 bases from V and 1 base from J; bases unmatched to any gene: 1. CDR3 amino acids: CASSLGQGGQETQYF. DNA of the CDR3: TGCGCCAGCAGCTTGGGACAGGGGGGCCAAGAGACCCAGTACTTC.

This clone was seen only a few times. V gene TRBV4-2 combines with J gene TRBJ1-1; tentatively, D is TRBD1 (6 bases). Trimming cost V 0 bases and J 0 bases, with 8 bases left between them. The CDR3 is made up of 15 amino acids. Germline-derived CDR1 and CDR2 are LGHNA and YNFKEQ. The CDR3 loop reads CASSQDNRVNTEAFF. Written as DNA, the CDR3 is TGTGCCAGCAGCCAAGACAACAGGGTGAACACTGAAGCTTTCTTT.

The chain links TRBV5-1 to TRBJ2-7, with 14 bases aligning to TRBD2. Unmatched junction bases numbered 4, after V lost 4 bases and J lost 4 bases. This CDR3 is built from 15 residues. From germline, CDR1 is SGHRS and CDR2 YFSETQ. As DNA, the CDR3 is TGCGCCAGCAGCATAGGACTAGCGGGAGGATACGAGCAGTACTTC. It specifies CASSIGLAGGYEQYF.

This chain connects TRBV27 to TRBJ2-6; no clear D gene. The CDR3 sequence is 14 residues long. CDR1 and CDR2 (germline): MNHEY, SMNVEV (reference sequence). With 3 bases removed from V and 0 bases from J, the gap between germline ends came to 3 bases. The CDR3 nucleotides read TGTGCCAGCAGTTTTAGCTCTGGGGCCAACGTCCTGACTTTC. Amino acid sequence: CASSFSSGANVLTF. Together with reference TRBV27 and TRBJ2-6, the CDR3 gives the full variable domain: EAQVTQNPRYLITVTGKKLTVTCSQNMNHEYMSWYRQDPGLGLRQIYYSMNVEVTDKGDVPEGYKVSRKEKRNFPLILESPSPNQTSLYFCASSFSSGANVLTFGAGSRLTVL.